One sample yielded the 23 T cell receptor beta chains listed below, sequenced in a study of CD8+CD57+ T cells in acquired aplastic anemia. Genomic DNA provided the template from which TCR beta VDJ and CDR3 profiles were obtained. TCRdb re-derived calls from the reads in MiXCR, one entry per CDR3 protein. Among about 400,000 distinct CDR3 sequences listed, roughly 68% were seen once. The source material was sorted CD4+, CD8+, or CD8+CD57+ T cells (not recorded which) from PBMCs. The receptors were sampled from a human donor in good health, serving as a control.

This clonotype was detected ten times or more. J is TRBJ2-1 and V is TRBV5-5; TRBD1 is a possible D gene (6 bases). The CDR3 runs 16 residues. V shed 2 bases and J shed 7 bases, with 19 bases lying between them. Germline loops: CDR1 SGHKS, CDR2 YYEKEE (reference sequence). CDR3 residues: CASSFRQVSAQNEQFF. The CDR3 coding sequence is TGTGCCAGCAGCTTTCGACAGGTTTCGGCACAAAATGAGCAGTTCTTC.

This chain connects TRBV2 to TRBJ2-3; tentative D call: TRBD2 (6 bases). CDR3 length equals 14 residues. From germline, CDR1 is SNHLY and CDR2 FYNNEI. With 5 bases removed from V and 11 bases from J, the gap between germline ends came to 20 bases. The CDR3 region is CASSFTTRGYEQYF. The CDR3 DNA is TGTGCCAGCAGTTTCACGACGCGGGGCTACGAGCAGTATTTT. Looking up the rest from reference TRBV2 and TRBJ2-3 gives the full variable domain: EPEVTQTPSHQVTQMGQEVILRCVPISNHLYFYWYRQILGQKVEFLVSFYNNEISEKSEIFDDQFSVERPDGSNFTLKIRSTKLEDSAMYFCASSFTTRGYEQYFGPGTRLTVL.

This rearrangement joins TRBV4-2 to TRBJ2-1; TRBD2 is a possible D gene (5 bases). The germline V gene encodes CDR1 LGHNA and CDR2 YNFKEQ. This CDR3 has 13 residues. The V gene lost 5 bases and the J gene lost 6 bases, with 11 bases spanning the gap. In DNA, the CDR3 is TGTGCCAGCAGCTACGGGGTACTCAATGAGCAGTTCTTC. It specifies CASSYGVLNEQFF.

The rearrangement joins TRBV20-1 to TRBJ2-1; D ambiguous. The V and J ends lost 6 bases and 2 bases respectively, with 14 bases between them. The germline V gene has CDR1 DFQATT and CDR2 SNEGSKA (reference sequence). The CDR3 has 14 residues. The chain's CDR3 is CSARRLGTYNEQFF. Here the CDR3 DNA reads TGCAGTGCCAGACGGCTAGGCACCTACAATGAGCAGTTCTTC.

This rearrangement joins TRBV10-2 to TRBJ1-1, with D possibly matching TRBD1 (5 bases). The CDR3 is 14 amino acids. Per the germline V gene, CDR1 is WSHSY and CDR2 is SAAADI. Trimming shortened V by 7 bases and J by 1 base, and 13 bases separated the two germline ends. The CDR3 loop reads CASIVDRWNTEAFF. The CDR3 nucleotides read TGCGCCAGCATTGTCGACAGATGGAACACTGAAGCTTTCTTT.

Points on this clonotype: Lacking the conserved final phenylalanine or tryptophan, this CDR3 likely reflects a read error. This chain uses TRBV19 with TRBJ1-5; D not certain. The CDR3 length is 13 residues. The V and J ends lost 10 bases and 12 bases respectively, with 22 bases between them. The germline CDR1 and CDR2 sequences are LNHDA and SQIVND (reference sequence). CDR3 sequence: CATTRHAYPLQHL. In DNA form, the CDR3 reads TGTGCCACCACCCGGCACGCTTATCCTCTCCAGCATTTA.

This clonotype has a handful of counts. CDR3 sequence reads: CASSLGLRASYGYTF. CDR3 sequence (DNA): TGTGCCAGCAGCTTAGGGCTCAGGGCTAGTTATGGCTACACCTTC. The gene calls are TRBV7-2 and TRBJ1-2, with D possibly matching TRBD1 (5 bases). CDR3 length equals 15 residues. The germline CDR1 and CDR2 sequences are SGHTA and FQGNSA. V shed 1 base and J shed 5 bases, with 14 bases lying between them.

The rearrangement joins TRBV15 to TRBJ1-1; D might be TRBD1 (5 bases). Trimming removed 6 bases from V and 9 bases from J, with 17 bases in between. This CDR3 has 13 residues. The germline V gene has CDR1 LNHNV and CDR2 YYDKDF (reference sequence). The CDR3 loop reads CATRAQGTIQAFF. The CDR3 DNA follows: TGTGCCACCAGAGCCCAAGGGACCATCCAAGCTTTCTTT.

The table lists this clonotype with many counts. In DNA, the CDR3 is TGTGCCAGCAGCTGGGACAGGACCAATGAAAAACTGTTTTTT. As protein: CASSWDRTNEKLFF. This chain links TRBV5-8 with TRBJ1-4; 8 positions agree with TRBD1. CDR3 length: 14 amino acids. With 3 bases clipped from V and 5 bases from J, the junction kept 3 bases outside the gene matches. Germline CDR1 reads SGHTS; CDR2 reads YDEGEE.

V and J are TRBV2 and TRBJ2-1; D is uncertain. Trimming cost V 5 bases and J 6 bases, with 17 bases left between them. CDR3 length: 15 amino acids. Germline V gene lookup returns CDR1 SNHLY and CDR2 FYNNEI. As DNA, the CDR3 is TGTGCCAGCAGTTCAAAACACAATACCATCAATGAGCAGTTCTTC. It is translated as CASSSKHNTINEQFF. The entire variable domain, with the rest obtained from reference TRBV2 and TRBJ2-1, is as follows: EPEVTQTPSHQVTQMGQEVILRCVPISNHLYFYWYRQILGQKVEFLVSFYNNEISEKSEIFDDQFSVERPDGSNFTLKIRSTKLEDSAMYFCASSSKHNTINEQFFGPGTRLTVL.

Remarks on this clonotype: Given a much more abundant clone one base away, this may be a read error. The chain couples TRBV18 to TRBJ2-7; no reliable D call. This CDR3 region has 14 residues. The V gene's germline CDR1 is KGHSH and CDR2 LQKENI. The V end lost 6 bases, the J end lost 5 bases, and 17 bases lay between the germline ends. CDR3 region: CASSSSMGIHEQYF. The CDR3 DNA is TGTGCCAGCTCCTCTTCCATGGGCATTCACGAGCAGTACTTC.

In the case of this clonotype: The germline gene is not matched at one end of the junction; a read error may be the cause. V gene TRBV5-1 combines with J gene TRBJ1-6; 7 bases are shared with TRBD1. CDR3 length: 14 amino acids. The germline CDR1 and CDR2 sequences are SGHRS and YFSETQ. This CDR3 is CASRGGQGNSPLHF. The DNA of the CDR3 is TGTGCCAGCAGGGGGGGGCAGGGAAATTCACCCCTCCACTTT. Based on the CDR3 plus reference TRBV5-1 and TRBJ1-6, the full variable domain is KAGVTQTPRYLIKTRGQQVTLSCSPISGHRSVSWYQQTPGQGLQFLFEYFSETQRNKGNFPGRFSGRQFSNSRSEMNVSTLELGDSALYLCASRGGQGNSPLHFGNGTRLTVT.

This clonotype was recorded many times. DNA for the CDR3: TGTGCCAGCAGTCCTACCCGGGCCTACGAGCAGTACTTC. It yields the protein CASSPTRAYEQYF. The rearrangement links TRBV6-1 to TRBJ2-7; D uncertain. Trimming stripped 5 bases from V and 2 bases from J, with 10 bases between. Germline V gives CDR1 MNHNS, CDR2 SASEGT. The CDR3 totals 13 residues.

This clonotype came up a few times. The V gene is TRBV6-5, the J gene TRBJ1-3; D is undetermined. Deletions cut 6 bases from V and 11 bases from J, with 2 bases between. This CDR3 has 8 amino acids. Per germline, CDR1 MNHEY and CDR2 SVGAGI. DNA of the CDR3: TGTGCCAGCAGCCCCATATATTTT. The encoded protein is CASSPIYF.

V usage is TRBV10-3 and J usage is TRBJ2-7, with a weak D call TRBD2 (5 bases). Trimming removed 6 bases at V and 6 bases at J, with 12 bases between. CDR3 length: 12 amino acids. Germline CDR1 ENHRY, CDR2 SYGVKD. CDR3 residues: CAISGGMGEQYF. For the CDR3, the DNA is TGTGCCATCAGCGGAGGAATGGGCGAGCAGTACTTC.

The CDR3 DNA sequence: TGCGCCAGCAGCCAAGAAAGCCAAGAGACCCAGTACTTC. Its protein is CASSQESQETQYF. V is TRBV4-1 and J is TRBJ2-5; unclear D gene. Germline CDR1 and CDR2: MGHRA and YSYEKL. Trimming left V 0 bases short and J 1 base short, with 3 bases between. The CDR3 runs 13 residues.

This clonotype was recorded many times. The chain recombines TRBV6-6 with TRBJ1-5; D gene ambiguous. CDR1 and CDR2 from the germline V gene are MNHNY and SVGAGI (reference sequence). The CDR3 contains 13 residues. V lost 2 bases, J lost 6 bases, and 8 bases lay in between. The chain's CDR3 is CASSYGFTQPQHF. CDR3 in DNA: TGTGCCAGCAGTTACGGATTTACTCAGCCCCAGCATTTT.

On this clonotype itself: The junction does not match germline at one end; this may be a read error. The chain has TRBV4-3 and TRBJ2-3; 9 bases fit TRBD1. CDR1 and CDR2 (germline): LGHNA, YSLEER. This CDR3 region has 14 residues. CDR3 loop: CASKADRGTDTLYF. CDR3 in DNA: TGCGCCAGCAAAGCGGACAGGGGCACAGATACGCTGTATTTT.

V is TRBV19 and J is TRBJ1-2; D is undetermined. CDR1 and CDR2 (germline): LNHDA, SQIVND (reference sequence). The CDR3 length is 14 residues. V lost 3 bases and J 8 bases, leaving 16 bases between the germline ends. The CDR3 DNA reads TGTGCCAGTAGTATTTCGGAGGGATTGAGAGGCTACACCTTC. As protein: CASSISEGLRGYTF. The full variable domain, in which reference TRBV19 and TRBJ1-2 provide the parts outside the CDR3, is DGGITQSPKYLFRKEGQNVTLSCEQNLNHDAMYWYRQDPGQGLRLIYYSQIVNDFQKGDIAEGYSVSREKKESFPLTVTSAQKNPTAFYLCASSISEGLRGYTFGSGTRLTVV.

The V call is TRBV29-1, the J call TRBJ1-2; D is uncertain. CDR1 SQVTM and CDR2 ANQGSEA come from the germline V gene. Trimming removed 6 bases from V and 0 bases from J, with 14 bases in between. This CDR3 contains 14 residues. Here the CDR3 reads CSVVGGGSNYGYTF. CDR3 sequence (DNA): TGCAGCGTCGTTGGCGGTGGTTCTAACTATGGCTACACCTTC.

This clonotype was picked up many times. This chain joins TRBV5-1 and TRBJ2-3, with D perhaps TRBD1 (6 bases). Germline CDR1 reads SGHRS; CDR2 reads YFSETQ. The CDR3 sequence is 15 residues long. V dropped 4 bases and J dropped 0 bases, with 12 bases sitting between them. The CDR3 DNA reads as TGCGCCAGCAGCCAACAGGGTGCTAGCACAGATACGCAGTATTTT. This translates into CASSQQGASTDTQYF.

CDR3 sequence reads: CASSLVDEETQYF. The CDR3 DNA sequence: TGTGCCAGCAGCTTAGTGGACGAAGAGACCCAGTACTTC. The chain is built from TRBV7-9 and TRBJ2-5; D not resolved. CDR3 length: 13 residues. Germline CDR1 is SEHNR and CDR2 is FQNEAQ (reference sequence). Trimming took 1 base from V and 3 from J, leaving 6 bases between them.

The chain employs TRBV9 and TRBJ1-2, with D possibly being TRBD1 (5 bases). V was clipped by 4 bases and J by 8 bases, with 18 bases between them. The CDR3 is made up of 14 amino acids. From germline, CDR1 is SGDLS and CDR2 YYNGEE. CDR3 in amino acids: CASSPTGQGGGYTF. The CDR3 DNA sequence: TGTGCCAGCAGCCCCACCGGGCAGGGTGGAGGCTACACCTTC. The full variable domain, with the rest looked up from reference TRBV9 and TRBJ1-2, is DSGVTQTPKHLITATGQRVTLRCSPRSGDLSVYWYQQSLDQGLQFLIQYYNGEERAKGNILERFSAQQFPDLHSELNLSSLELGDSALYFCASSPTGQGGGYTFGSGTRLTVV.